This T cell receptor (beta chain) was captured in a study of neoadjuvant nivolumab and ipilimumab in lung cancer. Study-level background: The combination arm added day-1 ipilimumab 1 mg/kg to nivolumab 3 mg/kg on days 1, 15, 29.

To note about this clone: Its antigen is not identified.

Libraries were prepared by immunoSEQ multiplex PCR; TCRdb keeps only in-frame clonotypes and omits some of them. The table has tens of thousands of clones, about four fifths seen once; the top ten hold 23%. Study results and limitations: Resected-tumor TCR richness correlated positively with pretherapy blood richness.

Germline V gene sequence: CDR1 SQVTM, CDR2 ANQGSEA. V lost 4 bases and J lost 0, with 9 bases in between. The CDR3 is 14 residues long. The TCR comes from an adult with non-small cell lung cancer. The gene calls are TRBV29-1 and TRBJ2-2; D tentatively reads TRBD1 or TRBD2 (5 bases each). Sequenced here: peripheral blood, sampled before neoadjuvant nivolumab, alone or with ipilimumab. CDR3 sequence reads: CSVGGAANTGELFF. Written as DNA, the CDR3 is TGCAGCGTTGGAGGGGCAGCGAACACCGGGGAGCTGTTTTTT.